These 29 T cell receptor beta chains share one sample of origin, sequenced in a study of blood T cell repertoires in COVID-19 (dated by TCRdb to about 2020). The library relied on the immunoSEQ multiplex PCR assay. TCRdb took this table from immuneACCESS and kept in-frame rearrangements with V and J called. Such tables lack part of the clones; where checked against another copy, unresolved V genes explain under half of the gap, and the rest is unexplained. Within this sample are about 190,000 clones, with roughly nine tenths of them counted one time only. 1.1% of the sample belongs to the ten largest clones. Sequencing input: peripheral blood. The source is a man under 40 with acute or convalescent COVID-19.

The V call is TRBV12-3 or TRBV12-4, the J call TRBJ1-1, with D possibly TRBD1 on 5 matching bases. The CDR3 length is 13 residues. V gave up 3 bases and J gave up 7 bases, with 12 bases separating them. The CDR3 DNA sequence: TGTGCCAGCAGTTTGCAGGGATGGAGTGAAGCTTTCTTT. This sequence encodes CASSLQGWSEAFF.

This chain joins TRBV19 and TRBJ2-7; possibly TRBD2 for D (5 bases). The CDR3 has 14 residues. V was pared by 3 bases and J by 0 bases, with 9 bases between. Germline CDR1 LNHDA, CDR2 SQIVND (reference sequence). As DNA, the CDR3 is TGTGCCAGTAGTATTCGCCGGGACTCCTACGAGCAGTACTTC. Translated, it gives CASSIRRDSYEQYF.

The J gene is TRBJ1-2, the V gene TRBV12-5; 7 bases align to TRBD1. Germline V gives CDR1 LGHNT, CDR2 FRNRAP. This CDR3 spans 14 amino acids. V was clipped by 5 bases and J by 5 bases; unmatched bases: 8. This CDR3 reads CASGLKQGKYGYTF. DNA for the CDR3: TGTGCTAGTGGTCTGAAACAGGGGAAATATGGCTACACCTTC.

V is TRBV4-1 and J is TRBJ1-3, with 11 bases matching TRBD1. The length of the CDR3 is 16 residues. Trimming removed 3 bases from V and 5 bases from J; junction bases left unmatched: 6. The V gene's germline CDR1 is MGHRA and CDR2 YSYEKL. The CDR3 nucleotides are TGCGCCAGCAGCCAGGTGGGACAGGGGGGCAGAAACACCATATATTTT. Its protein is CASSQVGQGGRNTIYF.

This clone appeared a few times. V and J are TRBV2 and TRBJ2-7; 9 positions match TRBD1. This CDR3 has 12 residues. V was pared by 4 bases and J by 5 bases, with 0 bases of the junction left unmatched. Germline V gene data show CDR1 as SNHLY and CDR2 as FYNNEI. DNA for the CDR3: TGTGCCAGCAGTGGGACAGGGGACGAGCAGTACTTC. This sequence encodes CASSGTGDEQYF.

This clone was recorded only once. CDR3 sequence (DNA): TGTGCCAGCAGGGGACTTGGGCAGCCCCAGCATTTT. This codes for CASRGLGQPQHF. The V gene is TRBV27, the J gene TRBJ1-5, with D perhaps TRBD1 (5 bases). The CDR3 extends over 12 amino acids. V lost 6 bases, J lost 7 bases, and 10 bases lay in between. The V gene's germline CDR1 is MNHEY and CDR2 SMNVEV (reference sequence).

Of note for this clone: Sequence at one end of the junction differs from germline and may be a read error. The rearrangement joins TRBV7-7 to TRBJ2-1, with D possibly being TRBD2 (6 bases). This CDR3 contains 17 residues. Germline loops: CDR1 SSHAT, CDR2 FNYEAQ (reference sequence). In DNA form, the CDR3 reads TGTGCTAGCAGCCCCTTAGGGCGGGAAGGATTTGGTGATGAGCAGTTCTTC. This gives the protein CASSPLGREGFGDEQFF.

The chain has TRBV9 and TRBJ1-5, with 11 bases lining up with TRBD1. J was trimmed by 5 bases and V by 4 bases; bases with no gene match: 14. This CDR3 has 18 residues. Germline V gives CDR1 SGDLS, CDR2 YYNGEE. CDR3 in DNA: TGTGCCAGCAGCCTAAAACGGACAGGGGGCGCAAAGTATCAGCCCCAGCATTTT. It is translated as CASSLKRTGGAKYQPQHF.

This clone was recorded a few times. V and J are TRBV10-3 and TRBJ1-3; D ambiguous. Deletions cut 1 base from V and 0 bases from J, with 10 bases between. The CDR3 is 16 residues long. Germline lookup yields CDR1 ENHRY and CDR2 SYGVKD. Here the CDR3 DNA reads TGTGCCATCAGTGAGTTCCAGATATACTCTGGAAACACCATATATTTT. Translating it yields CAISEFQIYSGNTIYF.

The chain has TRBV4-1 and TRBJ1-2; possible D gene TRBD1, 6 bases. V was trimmed by 4 bases and J by 8 bases, leaving 14 bases between them. The CDR3 loop spans 13 amino acids. Germline lookup yields CDR1 MGHRA and CDR2 YSYEKL. The CDR3 DNA sequence: TGCGCCAGCAGCCCCCCTTGGGGGCGAGGCTACACCTTC. Protein: CASSPPWGRGYTF.

The rearrangement joins TRBV5-1 to TRBJ2-1; possible D gene TRBD1, 5 bases. CDR3 size: 19 residues. V lost 0 bases and J 0 bases, leaving 19 bases between the germline ends. Germline CDR1 reads SGHRS; CDR2 reads YFSETQ. This chain's CDR3 is CASSLVRARIPRSYNEQFF. The CDR3 bases are TGCGCCAGCAGCTTGGTCAGGGCACGTATTCCCCGCTCCTACAATGAGCAGTTCTTC.

The gene calls are TRBV3-1 (or the pseudogene TRBV3-2) and TRBJ1-6, with D perhaps matching TRBD1 (5 bases). V was pared by 1 base and J by 4 bases, with 8 bases between. The CDR3 runs to 15 residues. The germline V gene encodes CDR1 LGHDT and CDR2 YNNKEL (reference sequence). The CDR3 sequence: CASSQGRGYNSPLHF. Here the CDR3 DNA reads TGTGCCAGCAGCCAAGGACGGGGGTATAATTCACCCCTCCACTTT.

This chain joins TRBV6-5 and TRBJ1-2, with D possibly matching TRBD1 (5 bases). The CDR3 totals 14 residues. Germline lookup yields CDR1 MNHEY and CDR2 SVGAGI. Trimming took 4 bases from V and 6 from J, leaving 15 bases between them. CDR3 protein: CASSFPRGRDGYTF. Here the CDR3 DNA reads TGTGCCAGCAGTTTTCCCCGGGGGAGAGATGGCTACACCTTC.

V usage is TRBV28 and J usage is TRBJ1-2; D call uncertain. The CDR3 runs 10 residues. CDR1 is MDHEN and CDR2 is SYDVKM in the germline V gene. Trimming took 7 bases from V and 8 from J, leaving 8 bases between them. As DNA, the CDR3 is TGTGCCAGCATGGAGGAAGGCTACACCTTC. This codes for CASMEEGYTF.

V gene TRBV2 combines with J gene TRBJ2-2; the match to TRBD2 covers 7 bases. Germline loops: CDR1 SNHLY, CDR2 FYNNEI. The CDR3 extends over 12 amino acids. J was trimmed by 9 bases and V by 6 bases; bases with no gene match: 4. CDR3 bases: TGTGCCAGCAGCCCACTAGCGTGGGAGCTGTTTTTT. It specifies CASSPLAWELFF.

A few counts support this clone. The chain links TRBV5-6 to TRBJ1-3, with D unclear. Germline V CDR1 and CDR2: SGHDT, YYEEEE. Trimming cost V 2 bases and J 4 bases, with 13 bases left between them. The CDR3 is made up of 15 amino acids. CDR3 in amino acids: CASSLRLPWGNTIYF. Here the CDR3 DNA reads TGTGCCAGCAGCTTAAGACTCCCCTGGGGAAACACCATATATTTT. Full variable domain (outside the CDR3, taken from reference TRBV5-6 and TRBJ1-3): DAGVTQSPTHLIKTRGQQVTLRCSPKSGHDTVSWYQQALGQGPQFIFQYYEEEERQRGNFPDRFSGHQFPNYSSELNVNALLLGDSALYLCASSLRLPWGNTIYFGEGSWLTVV.

The genes are TRBV5-6 and TRBJ1-4; D might be TRBD1 (5 bases). V gave up 1 base and J gave up 8 bases, with 12 bases separating them. Germline lookup yields CDR1 SGHDT and CDR2 YYEEEE. The CDR3 extends over 14 amino acids. The CDR3 is CASSLRGVAEKLFF. The CDR3 bases are TGTGCCAGCAGCTTGAGGGGTGTAGCCGAAAAACTGTTTTTT.

The chain uses TRBV18 and TRBJ1-1; D might be TRBD1 (5 bases). In germline, CDR1 is KGHSH, CDR2 LQKENI. V lost 1 base to trimming and J lost 5 bases, with 14 bases between them. The CDR3 contains 15 residues. This CDR3 is CASSPLGRAQTEAFF. The CDR3 DNA follows: TGTGCCAGCTCACCACTTGGCAGGGCCCAAACTGAAGCTTTCTTT.

The rearrangement uses TRBV4-1 and TRBJ2-3; TRBD1 matches at 8 bases. Germline assignment: CDR1 MGHRA and CDR2 YSYEKL. Trimming removed 5 bases from V and 4 bases from J; junction bases left unmatched: 11. There are 16 residues in the CDR3. CDR3 protein: CASSVTGTGDSDTQYF. The CDR3 DNA reads TGCGCCAGCAGCGTAACCGGGACAGGAGACTCAGATACGCAGTATTTT.

The V gene is TRBV28, the J gene TRBJ1-2; a possible D gene is TRBD1 (5 bases). The CDR3 is 13 amino acids. V lost 7 bases and J 4 bases, leaving 13 bases between the germline ends. CDR1 and CDR2 from the germline V gene are MDHEN and SYDVKM. CDR3 DNA: TGTGCCAGCACCACCCCAGGGTCCTATGGCTACACCTTC. This sequence encodes CASTTPGSYGYTF.

V usage is TRBV28 and J usage is TRBJ2-2; D not resolved. The CDR3 spans 14 residues. V shed 5 bases and J shed 5 bases, with 12 bases lying between them. Germline loops: CDR1 MDHEN, CDR2 SYDVKM. The CDR3 DNA is TGTGCCAGCAGTCTCCCTCCGGTTACCGGGGAGCTGTTTTTT. Translating gives CASSLPPVTGELFF. Full variable domain (remainder filled in from reference TRBV28 and TRBJ2-2): DVKVTQSSRYLVKRTGEKVFLECVQDMDHENMFWYRQDPGLGLRLIYFSYDVKMKEKGDIPEGYSVSREKKERFSLILESASTNQTSMYLCASSLPPVTGELFFGEGSRLTVL.

The CDR3 region is CASSLESHSNQPQHF. In DNA form, the CDR3 reads TGTGCCAGCAGCTTAGAGTCCCATAGCAATCAGCCCCAGCATTTT. This rearrangement joins TRBV11-3 to TRBJ1-5; D is unclear. Per germline, CDR1 SGHNT and CDR2 YENEEA. Deletions cut 0 bases from V and 0 bases from J, with 6 bases between. This CDR3 contains 15 residues.

The gene calls are TRBV3-1 (or the pseudogene TRBV3-2) and TRBJ1-2; the D gene is possibly TRBD1 (6 bases). Germline V lookup: CDR1 LGHDT, CDR2 YNNKEL (reference sequence). The V end lost 0 bases, the J end lost 8 bases, and 16 bases lay between the germline ends. The CDR3 has 15 residues. The chain's CDR3 is CASSQDIWGRRGYTF. CDR3 nucleotide sequence: TGTGCCAGCAGCCAAGATATCTGGGGGCGAAGGGGCTACACCTTC.

The chain couples TRBV6-5 to TRBJ1-6; perhaps TRBD1 as D (5 bases). The CDR3 runs to 15 residues. CDR1 is MNHEY, CDR2 SVGAGI, per germline. V was clipped by 3 bases and J by 8 bases, with 14 bases between them. CDR3 sequence reads: CASSYQAAGHSPLHF. CDR3 sequence (DNA): TGTGCCAGCAGTTATCAGGCTGCGGGGCATTCACCCCTCCACTTT.

The chain has TRBV10-2 and TRBJ1-5; 7 bases align to TRBD1. The CDR3 contains 14 residues. V lost 6 bases, J lost 5 bases, and 7 bases stayed unmatched. Germline lookup yields CDR1 WSHSY and CDR2 SAAADI. DNA for the CDR3: TGCGCCAGCAGCAATTACAGGGGCGATCAGCCCCAGCATTTT. This gives the protein CASSNYRGDQPQHF.

The chain combines TRBV3-1 (or the pseudogene TRBV3-2) with TRBJ2-3, with 7 positions matching TRBD1. This CDR3 is 15 amino acids long. Germline CDR1 and CDR2: LGHDT and YNNKEL (reference sequence). Unmatched junction bases numbered 5, after V lost 0 bases and J lost 5 bases. The CDR3, as DNA: TGTGCCAGCAGCCAAGATTGGGACAGTAAAGATACGCAGTATTTT. Protein sequence: CASSQDWDSKDTQYF.

As to this clone: The same CDR3 can be traced to other DNA sequences in this sample. This sequence joins TRBV3-1 (or the pseudogene TRBV3-2) and TRBJ1-2, with TRBD1 matching 10 bases. CDR1 and CDR2 from the germline V gene are LGHDT and YNNKEL (reference sequence). This CDR3 comprises 14 residues. The trim removed 2 bases at V and 5 bases at J, leaving 2 bases unmatched. The CDR3 sequence is CASSQRDRGYGYTF. The CDR3 coding sequence is TGTGCCAGCAGCCAAAGGGACAGGGGTTATGGCTACACCTTC.

V and J are TRBV28 and TRBJ2-7, with 7 bases that match TRBD1. V shed 7 bases and J 4 bases; nucleotides not matched to a gene: 13. CDR3 length: 15 residues. Per the germline V gene, CDR1 is MDHEN and CDR2 is SYDVKM. CDR3 sequence (DNA): TGTGCCAGCAAGGGCCAGGCCAGGGGGTTATACGAGCAGTACTTC. It encodes CASKGQARGLYEQYF.

The rearrangement links TRBV28 to TRBJ2-7, with a possible D match to TRBD1 (5 bases). The CDR3 length is 14 residues. Trimming removed 0 bases at V and 1 base at J, with 7 bases between. Germline V CDR1 and CDR2: MDHEN, SYDVKM. CDR3 in DNA: TGTGCCAGCAGTTTATGGCAGGGATCCTACGAGCAGTACTTC. This gives the protein CASSLWQGSYEQYF.